The rows below give T cell receptor beta chains drawn from one sample of a study of breast tumors, draining lymph nodes, adjacent tissues. Each CDR3 protein is one row after TCRdb ran MiXCR on the multiplex PCR reads. The table includes approximately 250,000 distinct CDR3 sequences, under 40% detected once. Sequences were obtained from axillary lymph node tissue. These TCRs come from a female donor with breast cancer. Some clones in this sample may be carry-over from other donors' samples. CDR3s include the opening cysteine and the closing phenylalanine or tryptophan. D genes are given only for firm matches. Clone sizes are given selectively: once, few, many, or a class where the clone is expanded.

size,D,V,J,DNA,CDR3
many,NA,TRBV6-1,TRBJ2-5,TGTGCCAGCGAACCAAGCGACCTAGAATCTTGGAGGGGAGAGACCCAGTACTTC,CASEPSDLESWRGETQYF
NA,NA,TRBV9,TRBJ2-2,TGTGCCAGCAGCCAAATCGGTCAGGTCTACTCGCCCGGGGAGCTGTTTTTT,CASSQIGQVYSPGELFF
NA,TRBD2,TRBV28,TRBJ2-3,TGTGCCAGCAGAGACGGGGGGTGGGTTGCAGATACGCAGTATTTT,CASRDGGWVADTQYF
many,NA,TRBV7-2,TRBJ2-2,TGTGCCAGCAGCTTAGCGCATTACACCGGGGAGCTGTTTTTT,CASSLAHYTGELFF
once,TRBD2,TRBV7-9,TRBJ2-3,TGTGCCAGCAGCTCCAGCGGGAGACCCACAGGTACGCAGTATTTT,CASSSSGRPTGTQYF
many,NA,TRBV20-1,TRBJ1-2,TGCAGTGCAGACACAGGGAGAGGGAACTATGGCTACACCTTC,CSADTGRGNYGYTF
NA,TRBD1,TRBV7-7,TRBJ2-5,TGTGCTAGCAGCCTTGGACAGGGGTTTACCGGGGAGACCCAGTACTTC,CASSLGQGFTGETQYF
NA,NA,TRBV7-7,TRBJ1-6,TGTGCTAGCGGTTTACCGGGACAAAATTCACCCCTCCACTTT,CASGLPGQNSPLHF
many,TRBD1,TRBV20-1,TRBJ1-2,TGCAGTGCCAGCCCTATGGACAGGGGGGACTATGGCTACACCTTC,CSASPMDRGDYGYTF
many,TRBD2,TRBV20-1,TRBJ2-2,TGCAGTGCCCTAGCGGGGGGCACCGGGGAGCTGTTTTTT,CSALAGGTGELFF
NA,NA,TRBV10-3,TRBJ2-6,TGTGCCATCAGTGTGCTAAGACAGGGGGCCAACGTCCTGACTTTC,CAISVLRQGANVLTF
many,NA,TRBV2,TRBJ1-5,TGTGCCAGCAGTAGGGACAATTATAGCAATCAGCCCCAGCATTTT,CASSRDNYSNQPQHF
many,TRBD2,TRBV24-1,TRBJ2-3,TGTGCCACCAGTGGCCAACGACTAGCGGGAGGGCCAAATACGCAGTATTTT,CATSGQRLAGGPNTQYF
few,NA,TRBV14,TRBJ2-7,TGTGCCAGCAGCCTCATCGCCATAGGTGGCAGGGCCTCCCCTAGAGAGCAGTACTTC,CASSLIAIGGRASPREQYF
many,TRBD2,TRBV20-1,TRBJ2-3,TGCAGTGCTAGAGACCCCCTGACTAGCGCGGGGGCAGATACGCAGTATTTT,CSARDPLTSAGADTQYF
many,TRBD1,TRBV7-2,TRBJ1-6,TGTGCCAGCAGCCCCGGGACAGGTTCGATTTCACCCCTCCACTTT,CASSPGTGSISPLHF
many,NA,TRBV7-9,TRBJ2-4,TGTGCCAGCAGCTTAGGCACAGGGAAACCAGCCAAAAACATTCAGTACTTC,CASSLGTGKPAKNIQYF
many,NA,TRBV7-6,TRBJ2-3,TGTGCCAGCAGCTTAGCGAACTCAGATACGCAGTATTTT,CASSLANSDTQYF
NA,TRBD1,TRBV29-1,TRBJ1-1,TGCAGCGTTATGGGAGGGGGCATGAACACTGAAGCTTTCTTT,CSVMGGGMNTEAFF
few,NA,TRBV27,TRBJ1-5,TGTGCCAGCAGTTTATACAAGAATCAGCCCCAGCATTTT,CASSLYKNQPQHF
few,TRBD1,TRBV6-6,TRBJ1-2,TGTGCCAGCAGAAGACAGGGGGCAGCGGATGGCTGCACCTTC,CASRRQGAADGCTF
NA,NA,TRBV11-2,TRBJ2-1,TGTGCCAGCAGCTTAGGAGACAGTTCTAATGAGCAGTTCTTC,CASSLGDSSNEQFF
many,NA,TRBV7-9,TRBJ1-3,TGTGCCAGCAGCACCCAAGGGGGAAACACCATATATTTT,CASSTQGGNTIYF
NA,TRBD2,TRBV6-6,TRBJ2-3,TGTGCCATTGGGACTAGCGGGGCATCAGATACGCAGTATTTT,CAIGTSGASDTQYF
NA,NA,TRBV3-1,TRBJ2-2,TGTGCCAGTTGCCCCGTAAGCACCGGGGAGCTGTTTTTT,CASCPVSTGELFF